This T cell receptor (beta chain) was identified in a study of cytomegalovirus exposure and HLA in healthy donors. Vbeta (60) and Jbeta (13) primers were used in the PCR. The assay was immunoSEQ multiplex PCR, and TCRdb's table has in-frame clones only and misses some. The sample lists around 200,000 clones, approximately 80% occurring once. This clone was seen only once. Its specificity is not known. The V gene's germline CDR1 is LGHNT and CDR2 FRNRAP. With 4 bases removed from V and 0 bases from J, the gap between germline ends came to 27 bases. The CDR3 runs 21 residues. Findings and limits, study-wide: The authors considered a cluster of highly shared sequence variants likely to be a sequencing artifact. Relative to the roughly 640-donor mean, N-insertions were reportedly fewer in an Asian-associated ancestry cluster in a later analysis.

The sequenced sample was PBMCs. The receptor comes from a girl aged 2 to 10 in good health and CMV-seropositive. This chain joins TRBV12-5 and TRBJ2-2; TRBD2 might be the D (6 bases). The CDR3 reads CASGSPHRPTGLGSNTGELFF. CDR3 sequence (DNA): TGTGCTAGTGGTTCCCCCCACCGACCGACGGGACTGGGTTCGAACACCGGGGAGCTGTTTTTT.